This passage covers 31 T cell receptor beta chains from one sample sequenced in a study of T cells in Graves' hyperthyroidism and ophthalmopathy (dated by TCRdb to between 2018 and 2021). Libraries were prepared through multiplex PCR. TCRdb lists the instrument as Illumina HiSeq 2000. Amplification of TCR beta CDR3 regions was carried out from RNA transcripts. A first-round RT-PCR of the TCR CDR3 used the HTBI primer set with the Qiagen OneStep RT-PCR kit. Using fastp at Q25 and MiXCR, TCRdb reprocessed the public reads and kept productive beta chains. Under each unique CDR3 protein, matching rows form one entry showing the most common genes and DNA. The sample records hundreds of thousands of distinct CDR3 sequences, 15% to 20% of which are singletons. 3% to 4.5% of the sample lies in the top ten. Sequencing was performed on blood. These receptors all come from a woman in her 30s with Graves' hyperthyroidism.

The genes are TRBV20-1 and TRBJ1-2; D gene unclear. V was shortened by 4 bases and J by 0 bases, with 18 bases between the two germline ends. The CDR3 contains 16 residues. Germline V gene lookup returns CDR1 DFQATT and CDR2 SNEGSKA (reference sequence). The CDR3 DNA is TGCAGTGCTACCCATAGGCAAGTGTCGGCTAACTATGGCTACACCTTC. Its translation is CSATHRQVSANYGYTF.

This clonotype has just a few counts. One base separates it from a far larger clone, so it is likely a read error. CDR3 DNA: TGTGCCAGCTCACCGGGGCTAAACCCTGAAGCTTTCTTT. The encoded protein is CASSPGLNPEAFF. This sequence joins TRBV18 and TRBJ1-1, with D maybe TRBD1 (5 bases). Per germline, CDR1 KGHSH and CDR2 LQKENI. This CDR3 has 13 residues. Between the trimmed V and J ends, which lost 3 bases and 6 bases, there was a span of 11 bases.

This clonotype showed up just a few times. The J gene is TRBJ2-5, the V gene TRBV7-2; a weak D match, TRBD1 (6 bases). This CDR3 has 14 amino acids. CDR1 SGHTA and CDR2 FQGNSA come from the germline V gene. V shed 2 bases and J shed 5 bases, with 12 bases lying between them. CDR3: CASSLNRGTETQYF. DNA for the CDR3: TGTGCCAGCAGCTTAAATAGGGGGACGGAGACCCAGTACTTC.

This clonotype has at least ten counts. The chain links TRBV2 to TRBJ2-6; D is possibly TRBD2 (6 bases). CDR1 and CDR2 from the germline V gene are SNHLY and FYNNEI. The CDR3 is 18 amino acids. The germline V and J ends were trimmed by 6 bases and 4 bases, with 22 bases remaining between them. This chain's CDR3 is CASSRGTAGLSGANVLTF. The CDR3 DNA reads TGTGCCAGCAGCCGAGGGACTGCGGGTTTGAGCGGGGCCAACGTCCTGACTTTC.

This clonotype has a handful of counts. The chain carries TRBV13 and TRBJ2-1; D gene unclear. Germline V gene data show CDR1 as PRHDT and CDR2 as FYEKMQ (reference sequence). This CDR3 has 13 residues. Deletions cut 5 bases from V and 10 bases from J, with 15 bases between. DNA for the CDR3: TGTGCCAGCAGCCCCCTGACGGAGATAGAGCAGTTCTTC. This gives the protein CASSPLTEIEQFF.

This chain uses TRBV18 with TRBJ2-1, with D perhaps TRBD1 (5 bases). The CDR3 has 16 residues. Between the trimmed V and J ends, which lost 0 bases and 7 bases, there was a span of 16 bases. The germline V gene has CDR1 KGHSH and CDR2 LQKENI. CDR3 residues: CASSPPRSGHRNEQFF. DNA of the CDR3: TGTGCCAGCTCACCACCGAGATCAGGGCATAGGAATGAGCAGTTCTTC.

A word on this clonotype: This may stem from a read error, because a much larger clone lies one nucleotide away. The V gene is TRBV29-1, the J gene TRBJ1-1; D is undetermined. Germline values: CDR1 SQVTM, CDR2 ANQGSEA. CDR3 length: 17 residues. Here the CDR3 reads CSVVLPMTQSGSTEASF. DNA for the CDR3: TGCAGCGTTGTGCTACCAATGACACAATCGGGGAGCACTGAAGCTTCCTTT.

At least ten counts were recorded for this clonotype. The chain recombines TRBV11-2 with TRBJ2-2, with D possibly being TRBD2 (6 bases). V lost 6 bases, J lost 5 bases, and 16 bases lay in between. CDR3 length: 15 amino acids. Germline V lookup: CDR1 SGHAT, CDR2 FQNNGV. CDR3 nucleotide sequence: TGTGCCAGCAGGAATGTGCAGGGAGGAACCGGGGAGCTGTTTTTT. It specifies CASRNVQGGTGELFF.

This chain uses TRBV5-1 with TRBJ1-4, with TRBD1 as a possible D gene (6 bases). Trimming took 0 bases from V and 5 from J, leaving 23 bases between them. This CDR3 contains 19 residues. The germline CDR1 and CDR2 sequences are SGHRS and YFSETQ. The CDR3 sequence: CASSLAWGPGQDPNEKLFF. CDR3 bases: TGCGCCAGCAGCTTGGCCTGGGGGCCGGGTCAAGACCCGAATGAAAAACTGTTTTTT.

V gene TRBV28 combines with J gene TRBJ1-1; D is unclear. Germline V gives CDR1 MDHEN, CDR2 SYDVKM. V was shortened by 5 bases and J by 4 bases, with 23 bases between the two germline ends. This CDR3 region has 17 residues. The CDR3 reads CASSLLWVRKLGTEAFF. The CDR3 DNA follows: TGTGCCAGCAGTCTTTTGTGGGTCAGAAAGTTGGGCACTGAAGCTTTCTTT.

This clonotype appeared a few times. This chain links TRBV15 with TRBJ2-2; no clear D gene. V lost 0 bases to trimming and J lost 7 bases, with 9 bases between them. The CDR3 spans 14 residues. Germline CDR1 is LNHNV and CDR2 is YYDKDF (reference sequence). For the CDR3, the DNA is TGTGCCACCAGCAGAGATCGTCCTATCGGGGAGCTGTTTTTT. It translates to CATSRDRPIGELFF.

This chain connects TRBV9 to TRBJ2-5; TRBD2 might be the D (6 bases). Looked up from germline, CDR1 is SGDLS and CDR2 is YYNGEE. The CDR3 is made up of 15 amino acids. Between the trimmed V and J ends, which lost 0 bases and 1 base, there was a span of 10 bases. For the CDR3, the DNA is TGTGCCAGCAGCGTAGAAGGAGGGCGCCAAGAGACCCAGTACTTC. It specifies CASSVEGGRQETQYF.

This clonotype was picked up many times. The chain carries TRBV11-2 and TRBJ2-7; 12 bases match TRBD2. Germline V gene data show CDR1 as SGHAT and CDR2 as FQNNGV. V was pared by 5 bases and J by 4 bases, with 9 bases of the junction left unmatched. The CDR3 extends over 16 amino acids. The CDR3 here is CASSVRRLAGAYEQYF. For the CDR3, the DNA is TGTGCCAGCAGCGTAAGGCGACTAGCGGGAGCGTACGAGCAGTACTTC.

As for this clonotype: A much larger clone is a single base away; this may be a read error. The chain joins TRBV5-1 to TRBJ2-7; no firm D call. The germline V gene encodes CDR1 SGHRS and CDR2 YFSETQ. CDR3 length equals 15 residues. CDR3 nucleotides: TGCGCCAGCAGCCCCGAACTCCTAAGCTCCTACGATCAGTACTTC. This translates into CASSPELLSSYDQYF.

This clonotype was observed many times. V gene TRBV7-9 combines with J gene TRBJ1-5, with a possible D match to TRBD1 (5 bases). Germline V gene lookup returns CDR1 SEHNR and CDR2 FQNEAQ (reference sequence). V lost 0 bases, J lost 2 bases, and 5 bases lay in between. This CDR3 is built from 14 residues. The CDR3 loop is CASSLAGGNQPQHF. CDR3 coding DNA: TGTGCCAGCAGCTTAGCAGGGGGCAATCAGCCCCAGCATTTT.

This clonotype appeared many times. The gene calls are TRBV11-2 and TRBJ2-7, with TRBD2 matching over 10 bases. There are 19 residues in the CDR3. Looked up from germline, CDR1 is SGHAT and CDR2 is FQNNGV. V was pared by 4 bases and J by 5 bases, with 20 bases of the junction left unmatched. This CDR3 reads CASSYGRTGTSAPWDEQYF. DNA of the CDR3: TGTGCCAGCAGCTATGGACGGACCGGGACTAGCGCCCCATGGGACGAGCAGTACTTC.

The V and J genes are TRBV28 and TRBJ1-2, with D perhaps matching TRBD1 (5 bases). CDR3 size: 17 residues. V lost 4 bases and J lost 3, with 21 bases in between. Per germline, CDR1 MDHEN and CDR2 SYDVKM. The CDR3 DNA reads TGTGCCAGCAGTTCCTACAGGTCGGGGAGACATCACTATGGCTACACCTTC. It is translated as CASSSYRSGRHHYGYTF.

This clonotype was found many times. The chain carries TRBV28 and TRBJ2-6; 8 positions agree with TRBD2. The V gene end was trimmed by 4 bases and the J gene end by 0 bases; junction bases not matched to a gene: 8. The CDR3 contains 18 residues. The V gene's germline CDR1 is MDHEN and CDR2 SYDVKM. This CDR3 reads CASSSRLAPSSGANVLTF. Here the CDR3 DNA reads TGTGCCAGCAGTTCCCGACTAGCGCCAAGCTCTGGGGCCAACGTCCTGACTTTC.

In this sample, this clonotype turned up many times. The chain joins TRBV7-8 to TRBJ2-1; 8 bases map to TRBD1. Unmatched junction bases numbered 17, after V lost 5 bases and J lost 8 bases. The CDR3 covers 17 residues. The V gene's germline CDR1 is SGHVS and CDR2 FQNEAQ. In DNA form, the CDR3 reads TGTGCCAGCAGCCTGAGACGAGGGCAGGGGGCGATCCATGAGCAGTTCTTC. Protein product: CASSLRRGQGAIHEQFF.

At least ten counts were recorded for this clonotype. The chain is built from TRBV27 and TRBJ1-1; D unclear. The CDR3 extends over 17 amino acids. V gave up 2 bases and J gave up 0 bases, with 16 bases separating them. Germline V CDR1 and CDR2: MNHEY, SMNVEV (reference sequence). The CDR3 nucleotides are TGTGCCAGCAGTTTACTCCCTCAGACGGGGATGAACACTGAAGCTTTCTTT. This translates into CASSLLPQTGMNTEAFF.

V gene TRBV5-1 combines with J gene TRBJ2-2; 7 bases fit TRBD1. The J segment lost 3 bases and the V segment lost 9 bases, leaving 5 bases of the junction unmatched. Germline V lookup: CDR1 SGHRS, CDR2 YFSETQ. CDR3 length equals 13 residues. The CDR3 sequence: CATLTGDTGELFF. The CDR3 nucleotides read TGCGCCACCCTTACAGGGGACACCGGGGAGCTGTTTTTT.

There are many counts of this clonotype. The V gene is TRBV18, the J gene TRBJ2-2; D remains unclear. This CDR3 comprises 13 residues. Germline CDR1 reads KGHSH; CDR2 reads LQKENI. Trimming left V 1 base short and J 3 bases short, with 3 bases between. This chain's CDR3 is CASSPLDTGELFF. In DNA form, the CDR3 reads TGTGCCAGCTCACCACTGGACACCGGGGAGCTGTTTTTT. The entire variable domain, with the rest obtained from reference TRBV18 and TRBJ2-2, is as follows: NAGVMQNPRHLVRRRGQEARLRCSPMKGHSHVYWYRQLPEEGLKFMVYLQKENIIDESGMPKERFSAEFPKEGPSILRIQQVVRGDSAAYFCASSPLDTGELFFGEGSRLTVL.

This clonotype was observed many times. The CDR3 bases are TGTGCCACCAGTGACCGACTAGCGGGAGGCAAAGCAGATACGCAGTATTTT. Protein product: CATSDRLAGGKADTQYF. The chain uses TRBV24-1 and TRBJ2-3, with 13 bases aligning to TRBD2. CDR1 and CDR2 from the germline V gene are KGHDR and SFDVKD. V lost 4 bases, J lost 4 bases, and 7 bases stayed unmatched. There are 17 residues in the CDR3.

This clonotype has a count of ten or more. This rearrangement joins TRBV3-1 to TRBJ2-2; 8 bases line up with TRBD2. V lost 0 bases, J lost 5 bases, and 14 bases stayed unmatched. This CDR3 comprises 19 residues. Germline V CDR1 and CDR2: LGHDT, YNNKEL (reference sequence). The CDR3 coding sequence is TGTGCCAGCAGCCAAGACGGTTTGAGAGCGGGAGTTGGGACCGGGGAGCTGTTTTTT. This codes for CASSQDGLRAGVGTGELFF.

Only a few counts were recorded for this clonotype. V gene TRBV25-1 combines with J gene TRBJ2-3; no reliable D call. Trimming left V 3 bases short and J 2 bases short, with 12 bases between. There are 15 residues in the CDR3. The germline V gene has CDR1 MGHDK and CDR2 SYGVNS. The CDR3 here is CASSDPTGYTDTQYF. The DNA of the CDR3 is TGTGCCAGCAGTGACCCCACGGGCTACACAGATACGCAGTATTTT.

The V gene is TRBV7-9, the J gene TRBJ2-1; unclear D gene. Germline CDR1 and CDR2: SEHNR and FQNEAQ (reference sequence). The V end lost 6 bases, the J end lost 7 bases, and 13 bases lay between the germline ends. This CDR3 is 13 amino acids long. CDR3 residues: CASSSILVNEQFF. Here the CDR3 DNA reads TGTGCCAGCAGTTCTATTTTAGTGAATGAGCAGTTCTTC.

This clonotype was recorded at least ten times. This chain connects TRBV11-3 to TRBJ2-5; 9 positions agree with TRBD1. The CDR3 consists of 15 residues. Germline lookup yields CDR1 SGHNT and CDR2 YENEEA. With V trimmed by 1 base and J by 4 bases, 4 bases remained unmatched. The CDR3, as DNA: TGTGCCAGCAGCTTAGGGACAGGGGCTGCAGAGACCCAGTACTTC. It encodes CASSLGTGAAETQYF.

There are many counts of this clonotype. The rearrangement links TRBV27 to TRBJ2-3; TRBD2 matches 7 bases. Germline-derived CDR1 and CDR2 are MNHEY and SMNVEV (reference sequence). V dropped 6 bases and J dropped 2; count of bases not matched to a gene: 5. CDR3 length equals 14 residues. The CDR3 coding sequence is TGTGCCAGCAGCCCGGGACTACCCACAGATACGCAGTATTTT. Protein sequence: CASSPGLPTDTQYF.

This clonotype was counted at least ten times. The chain combines TRBV29-1 with TRBJ1-1, with a weak D call TRBD1 (5 bases). CDR3 length: 15 amino acids. Germline loops: CDR1 SQVTM, CDR2 ANQGSEA. Between the trimmed V and J ends, which lost 6 bases and 0 bases, there was a span of 17 bases. In DNA, the CDR3 is TGCAGCGTGGGGTCAGGGTGGGGGATGAACACTGAAGCTTTCTTT. It translates to CSVGSGWGMNTEAFF. The variable domain in full, with the rest retrieved from reference TRBV29-1 and TRBJ1-1, is SAVISQKPSRDICQRGTSLTIQCQVDSQVTMMFWYRQQPGQSLTLIATANQGSEATYESGFVIDKFPISRPNLTFSTLTVSNMSPEDSSIYLCSVGSGWGMNTEAFFGQGTRLTVV.

This clonotype was picked up a small number of times. V usage is TRBV19 and J usage is TRBJ2-7; 8 bases fit TRBD2. Trimming at V came to 3 bases and at J to 4 bases, leaving 8 bases not matched to a gene. The CDR3 is 15 amino acids. Germline V gives CDR1 LNHDA, CDR2 SQIVND (reference sequence). The CDR3 nucleotides are TGTGCCAGTAGTATCAGCGCGGGAGGACGGTACGAGCAGTACTTC. This translates into CASSISAGGRYEQYF.

This clonotype was found many times. The genes are TRBV6-1 and TRBJ2-7; no clear D. Germline V lookup: CDR1 MNHNS, CDR2 SASEGT. Trimming left V 2 bases short and J 1 base short, with 9 bases between. This CDR3 has 14 residues. This chain's CDR3 is CASSERVYSYEQYF. The CDR3 DNA is TGTGCCAGCAGTGAACGGGTATATTCCTACGAGCAGTACTTC.